The clone carrying this TCR beta chain is medium-sized (0.01 to 0.1%) within its sample. No antigen is known for it. Amplification of the TCR beta CDR3 (from genomic DNA) was done by two-round multiplex PCR. The first round of PCR was done with primers that matched each TRBV and TRBJ gene. TCRdb re-called the multiplex PCR reads through MiXCR, storing one row per CDR3 protein. The table lists about 16,000 distinct CDR3 sequences, approximately 45% of them singletons. The source of the sample is a study of prognosis after radiotherapy for stage I lung cancer. The study's findings and limits: Lower Shannon entropy values were found after stereotactic body radiation therapy in patients who developed distant metastases. Unique TCR clone counts fell after stereotactic body radiation therapy, median approximately 9,100 versus 7,200.

This CDR3 region has 15 residues. Trimming took off 3 bases at V and 0 bases at J, with 12 bases between the two ends. This specimen consisted of PBMCs, obtained before or after stereotactic body radiation therapy (not recorded which). The rearrangement uses TRBV12-3 or TRBV12-4 and TRBJ2-7; D remains ambiguous. This TCR came from a donor of 50 years or more with non-small cell lung cancer. The CDR3 DNA sequence: TGTGCCAGCAGTTTCGGTCAGAAACACTCCTACGAGCAGTACTTC. It translates to CASSFGQKHSYEQYF.